These 27 T cell receptor beta chains were sequenced from one sample in a study of blood T cell repertoires in COVID-19 (dated by TCRdb to 2020 to 2021). Receptor libraries were prepared by the immunoSEQ multiplex PCR assay. Here the immuneACCESS table is served through TCRdb, limited to in-frame sequences with V and J called. Missing clones are a known gap in these copies; in checked studies unresolved V genes cover under half, and the rest lacks a known reason. For this sample there are 150,000 to 200,000 clones; more than 65% appear just once. The ten most abundant clones make up roughly a sixth of the sample. Sequencing was done on a sample of PBMCs or T cells enriched from blood (not recorded which). The receptor set was obtained from a woman aged 45-59 years with acute COVID-19.

In this sample, this clone turned up once. The V gene is TRBV11-3, the J gene TRBJ2-2; tentatively, D is TRBD1 (5 bases). Germline CDR1 and CDR2: SGHNT and YENEEA. Deletions cut 3 bases from V and 3 bases from J, with 8 bases between. The length of the CDR3 is 14 residues. CDR3 nucleotide sequence: TGTGCCAGCAGCTTCATAGGGGACACCGGGGAGCTGTTTTTT. Protein sequence: CASSFIGDTGELFF.

CDR3 DNA: TGTGCCAGCAGTTTGCGGGGGGGTACTAATGAAAAACTGTTTTTT. Residues: CASSLRGGTNEKLFF. This chain uses TRBV28 with TRBJ1-4; a weak D match, TRBD1 (5 bases). V lost 3 bases, J lost 2 bases, and 10 bases lay in between. The CDR3 consists of 15 residues. Germline V gene data show CDR1 as MDHEN and CDR2 as SYDVKM.

The CDR3 region is CASSFAGTEFDIQYF. The CDR3 coding sequence is TGTGCCAGCAGTTTCGCCGGGACAGAGTTTGACATTCAGTACTTC. The rearrangement uses TRBV27 and TRBJ2-4, with 7 bases lining up with TRBD1. Germline V gene lookup returns CDR1 MNHEY and CDR2 SMNVEV (reference sequence). The CDR3 sequence is 15 residues long. The V and J ends lost 3 bases and 8 bases, in that order; junction bases with no gene match: 10.

The V and J genes are TRBV29-1 and TRBJ2-1; tentatively, D is TRBD1 (5 bases). This CDR3 is 16 amino acids long. V was shortened by 3 bases and J by 4 bases, with 19 bases between the two germline ends. Germline CDR1 is SQVTM and CDR2 is ANQGSEA. The CDR3 nucleotides are TGCAGCGTTGAGGGGTCGGCCAGGGAAGGATACAATGAGCAGTTCTTC. Amino acids: CSVEGSAREGYNEQFF.

The count of this clone is one. This CDR3 is CASSPARAYGYTF. DNA of the CDR3: TGTGCCAGTAGTCCGGCCAGGGCTTATGGCTACACCTTC. This chain connects TRBV19 to TRBJ1-2; TRBD1 is a possible D gene (5 bases). The CDR3 runs 13 residues. Germline V gene sequence: CDR1 LNHDA, CDR2 SQIVND (reference sequence). The V and J ends lost 5 bases and 5 bases respectively, with 12 bases between them.

In nucleotides, the CDR3 is TGTGCCAGCAGCCAAGGCCCCGGGACTAGCGGGGGCCTGACCGGGGAGCTGTTTTTT. Translation gives CASSQGPGTSGGLTGELFF. The gene calls are TRBV14 and TRBJ2-2, with TRBD2 matching over 14 bases. This CDR3 contains 19 residues. V was pared by 1 base and J by 5 bases, with 9 bases of the junction left unmatched. Germline values: CDR1 SGHDN, CDR2 FVKESK.

The V gene is TRBV2, the J gene TRBJ1-1; D possibly corresponds to TRBD1 (5 bases). The CDR3 is made up of 13 amino acids. The V end lost 5 bases, the J end lost 4 bases, and 11 bases lay between the germline ends. Per germline, CDR1 SNHLY and CDR2 FYNNEI. The CDR3 spells CASSKEGRTEAFF. DNA for the CDR3: TGTGCCAGCAGTAAGGAGGGGCGCACTGAAGCTTTCTTT.

This chain uses TRBV11-2 with TRBJ2-5; no firm D call. CDR3 length: 12 residues. Germline CDR1 reads SGHAT; CDR2 reads FQNNGV. Trimming left V 5 bases short and J 5 bases short, with 9 bases between. The CDR3 is CASSLLMETQYF. The CDR3 region has the DNA TGTGCCAGCAGCCTCTTAATGGAGACCCAGTACTTC.

CDR3 sequence: CASSLGPTGSTDTQYF. In DNA, the CDR3 is TGTGCCAGCAGCTTAGGACCGACAGGGAGCACAGATACGCAGTATTTT. The chain links TRBV7-9 to TRBJ2-3; TRBD1 matches 7 bases. The junction had 4 bases not matched to a gene; V was cut back by 1 base and J by 0 bases. The germline V gene encodes CDR1 SEHNR and CDR2 FQNEAQ (reference sequence). The CDR3 runs to 16 residues. Full variable domain (rest looked up from reference TRBV7-9 and TRBJ2-3): DTGVSQNPRHKITKRGQNVTFRCDPISEHNRLYWYRQTLGQGPEFLTYFQNEAQLEKSRLLSDRFSAERPKGSFSTLEIQRTEQGDSAMYLCASSLGPTGSTDTQYFGPGTRLTVL.

The chain joins TRBV28 to TRBJ1-4; 10 bases map to TRBD1. In germline, CDR1 is MDHEN, CDR2 SYDVKM. The CDR3 is 14 residues long. J lost 7 bases, V lost 6 bases, and 5 bases had no gene match. The CDR3 here is CASSSDRGAEKLFF. CDR3 nucleotides: TGTGCCAGCAGCTCGGACAGGGGGGCTGAAAAACTGTTTTTT. Together with reference TRBV28 and TRBJ1-4, the CDR3 gives the full variable domain: DVKVTQSSRYLVKRTGEKVFLECVQDMDHENMFWYRQDPGLGLRLIYFSYDVKMKEKGDIPEGYSVSREKKERFSLILESASTNQTSMYLCASSSDRGAEKLFFGSGTQLSVL.

The chain carries TRBV11-2 and TRBJ2-7; D is perhaps TRBD2 (6 bases). Trimming removed 0 bases at V and 4 bases at J, with 10 bases between. CDR1 is SGHAT, CDR2 FQNNGV, per germline. The length of the CDR3 is 14 residues. The CDR3 nucleotides read TGTGCCAGCAGCTTAGAGGGGGGTTTATACGAGCAGTACGTC. It yields the protein CASSLEGGLYEQYV.

V and J are TRBV5-4 and TRBJ1-4; 7 bases fit TRBD1. The V and J ends lost 3 bases and 7 bases, in that order; junction bases with no gene match: 9. The CDR3 runs to 15 residues. Looked up from germline, CDR1 is SGHNT and CDR2 is YYREEE (reference sequence). This CDR3 is CASSSRQGLVEKLFF. The CDR3 bases are TGTGCCAGCAGCTCCAGACAGGGATTGGTTGAAAAACTGTTTTTT.

CDR3 sequence (DNA): TGTGCCAGCTCCCCCCGTGGGGGCAGGAACACTGAAGCTTTCTTT. This translates into CASSPRGGRNTEAFF. The chain has TRBV18 and TRBJ1-1, with D maybe TRBD1 (6 bases). Trimming pared 6 bases from V and 1 base from J, leaving 15 bases between. This CDR3 is built from 15 residues. Germline V CDR1 and CDR2: KGHSH, LQKENI.

J is TRBJ2-2 and V is TRBV4-1; TRBD2 is a possible D gene (5 bases). Looked up from germline, CDR1 is MGHRA and CDR2 is YSYEKL. The CDR3 totals 15 residues. The V gene lost 3 bases and the J gene lost 5 bases, with 13 bases spanning the gap. Here the CDR3 DNA reads TGCGCCAGCAGCCACAGGCTAGCCGGAACCGGGGAGCTGTTTTTT. Its protein is CASSHRLAGTGELFF.

This clone was observed once. The rearrangement uses TRBV7-3 and TRBJ1-1; TRBD1 aligns across 11 bases. J was trimmed by 11 bases and V by 5 bases; bases with no gene match: 7. This CDR3 has 13 residues. CDR1 is SGHTA, CDR2 FQGTGA, per germline. This chain's CDR3 is CASSPGQGAPAFF. The CDR3 nucleotides read TGTGCCAGCAGCCCAGGACAGGGGGCCCCGGCTTTCTTT.

The V and J genes are TRBV2 and TRBJ2-7; possibly TRBD2 for D (7 bases). The germline CDR1 and CDR2 sequences are SNHLY and FYNNEI. V dropped 6 bases and J dropped 2 bases, with 8 bases sitting between them. The CDR3 consists of 12 residues. Here the CDR3 DNA reads TGTGCCAGCAGGGGGGGGCCCTACGAGCAGTACGTC. Protein: CASRGGPYEQYV.

J is TRBJ1-4 and V is TRBV4-1, with TRBD1 identical over 7 bases. Losses at the gene ends were 4 bases for V and 0 bases for J; bases not matched to a gene: 8. Looked up from germline, CDR1 is MGHRA and CDR2 is YSYEKL. The CDR3 spans 17 residues. The DNA for the CDR3 is TGCGCCAGCAGCCTATTTACAGGGGTAGCAACTAATGAAAAACTGTTTTTT. This gives the protein CASSLFTGVATNEKLFF.

The chain uses TRBV5-6 and TRBJ1-4; 7 positions agree with TRBD1. The trim removed 4 bases at V and 8 bases at J, leaving 11 bases unmatched. The CDR3 runs 15 residues. Germline loops: CDR1 SGHDT, CDR2 YYEEEE. The CDR3, as DNA: TGTGCCAGCAGCCCTCCCTCGGGGACAGCCGAAAAACTGTTTTTT. Its translation is CASSPPSGTAEKLFF.

V and J are TRBV30 and TRBJ1-5; perhaps TRBD1 as D (6 bases). From germline, CDR1 is GTSNPN and CDR2 SVGIG (reference sequence). With 6 bases removed from V and 1 base from J, the gap between germline ends came to 13 bases. The CDR3 covers 14 residues. The CDR3 loop reads CACQQGGSNQPQHF. The DNA of the CDR3 is TGTGCCTGCCAACAGGGTGGAAGCAATCAGCCCCAGCATTTT.

The V gene is TRBV28, the J gene TRBJ1-5, with TRBD1 as a possible D gene (6 bases). This CDR3 has 14 residues. The V gene's germline CDR1 is MDHEN and CDR2 SYDVKM. V was cut by 6 bases and J by 1 base, with 10 bases left in between. CDR3 sequence (DNA): TGTGCCAGCAGGGCCAGGGGCAGCAATCAGCCCCAGCATTTT. Encoded protein: CASRARGSNQPQHF.

V gene TRBV7-2 combines with J gene TRBJ1-2; D is possibly TRBD1 (5 bases). Trimming pared 5 bases from V and 8 bases from J, leaving 18 bases between. In germline, CDR1 is SGHTA, CDR2 FQGNSA. The CDR3 has 14 amino acids. The CDR3 coding sequence is TGTGCCAGCAGCCCGATACCAGGGCTAATAGGCTACACCTTC. Its translation is CASSPIPGLIGYTF.

This chain joins TRBV7-8 and TRBJ1-5, with TRBD1 matching over 9 bases. The CDR3 loop spans 16 amino acids. With 5 bases clipped from V and 4 bases from J, the junction kept 9 bases outside the gene matches. CDR1 is SGHVS, CDR2 FQNEAQ, per germline. In DNA form, the CDR3 reads TGTGCCAGCAGCACCGGGACAGGGCAGAGGAATCAGCCCCAGCATTTT. Amino acid sequence: CASSTGTGQRNQPQHF.

This chain's CDR3 is CASSPDRMSYTF. The DNA for the CDR3 is TGTGCCAGCAGCCCGGACAGGATGAGCTACACCTTC. The rearrangement links TRBV7-3 to TRBJ1-2, with 7 positions matching TRBD1. Germline CDR1 and CDR2: SGHTA and FQGTGA. The CDR3 runs 12 residues. Trimming took 5 bases from V and 9 from J; bases not matched to a gene: 6.

V usage is TRBV18 and J usage is TRBJ2-3; 8 nucleotides match TRBD2. Germline V gene sequence: CDR1 KGHSH, CDR2 LQKENI. This CDR3 contains 15 residues. V gave up 6 bases and J gave up 2 bases; unmatched junction bases: 7. The CDR3 region is CASSLGLGNTDTQYF. Here the CDR3 DNA reads TGTGCCAGCTCCTTGGGACTAGGGAACACAGATACGCAGTATTTT.

This chain uses TRBV10-2 with TRBJ2-6; a weak D match, TRBD1 (6 bases). CDR1 and CDR2 from the germline V gene are WSHSY and SAAADI. The CDR3 consists of 15 residues. V was trimmed by 6 bases and J by 1 base, leaving 10 bases between them. CDR3 sequence: CASRPGQSGANVLTF. CDR3 nucleotide sequence: TGCGCCAGCAGACCCGGACAGTCTGGGGCCAACGTCCTGACTTTC.

The chain couples TRBV19 to TRBJ1-1; maybe TRBD1 (6 bases). Germline CDR1 LNHDA, CDR2 SQIVND (reference sequence). This CDR3 region has 15 residues. The V and J ends lost 7 bases and 4 bases respectively, with 19 bases between them. The CDR3 DNA reads TGTGCCAGTACCCTGGGGGGGGCTCGGGGCACTGAAGCTTTCTTT. Translating it yields CASTLGGARGTEAFF.

Only a few counts were recorded for this clone. The rearrangement joins TRBV7-2 to TRBJ2-5; D uncertain. In germline, CDR1 is SGHTA, CDR2 FQGNSA. V lost 0 bases, J lost 3 bases, and 20 bases lay in between. The CDR3 has 18 amino acids. CDR3 DNA: TGTGCCAGCAGCTTAGCGAGGCCTTTCGATTACTCAAAAGAGACCCAGTACTTC. This translates into CASSLARPFDYSKETQYF.